This T cell receptor beta chain was profiled in a study of T-cell reconstitution after alpha-beta-depleted transplantation in children (TCRdb year 2016). Context from the whole study: Using TCR repertoire profiling, the study quantitatively followed how T-cell immune reconstitution unfolded in children after TCRalphabeta/CD19-depleted allogeneic hematopoietic cell transplantation.

The CDR3 covers 16 residues, taking in both the cysteine and the phenylalanine. Of all the DNA, just the CDR3 is kept, 48 bases in frame from base 1. The library relied on PCR. Sequenced on an Illumina HiSeq 2500. To normalize quantification of the TCRbeta repertoire, the TCR libraries were built with molecular barcoding that relied on unique molecular identifiers. TCRdb applied fastp at Q25 and MiXCR to the public reads, then kept only in-frame beta chains. Every distinct CDR3 protein forms one entry, paired with its most common genes and DNA. The sample records about 500,000 distinct CDR3 sequences, about 31% of which are singletons. 2% to 3% of the sample is held by the ten biggest clonotypes. About this clonotype itself: Its antigen is still unknown. One end of the junction is discordant with germline, which a read error may explain.

Recombination connected TRBV12-3 or TRBV12-4 to TRBJ2-1; the central 8 bases match TRBD2. The sample in question was PBMCs from the stem cell graft donor, obtained from the stem cell graft. This receptor was obtained from a human donor who donated a stem cell graft to a child with aplastic anemia. Here the CDR3 is given as CASSPGSSGSFNEQFF. The DNA is as follows: TGTGCCAGCAGCCCCGGGTCTAGCGGGTCCTTCAATGAGCAGTTCTTC.